This T cell receptor beta chain was found in a study of CD8 T cells in ankylosing spondylitis. General observations from the study: Within ankylosing spondylitis blood, a TCR beta motif made up of fewer than ten highly homologous variants appeared to be characteristic.

Via MiXCR, TCRdb re-called the 5' RACE reads, giving one row per CDR3 protein. The sample includes approximately 300,000 distinct CDR3 sequences, approximately 8.2% seen only once; the top ten take 13% to 15%. V gave up 5 bases and J gave up 7 bases, with 15 bases separating them. CDR3 length: 15 amino acids. CDR1 LGHDT and CDR2 YNNKEL come from the germline V gene (reference sequence). This clonotype was counted a few times. The antigen is unknown. Sequencing input: blood, either unsorted or a sorted T cell fraction (not recorded which). V usage is TRBV3-1 and J usage is TRBJ1-6, with D perhaps matching TRBD1 (5 bases). This receptor was identified in a male donor with ankylosing spondylitis. In DNA, the CDR3 is TGTGCCAGCAGCTCCCTTGGTGGGGGGAATTCACCCCTCCACTTT. As protein: CASSSLGGGNSPLHF. Together with reference TRBV3-1 and TRBJ1-6, the CDR3 gives the full variable domain: DTAVSQTPKYLVTQMGNDKSIKCEQNLGHDTMYWYKQDSKKFLKIMFSYNNKELIINETVPNRFSPKSPDKAHLNLHINSLELGDSAVYFCASSSLGGGNSPLHFGNGTRLTVT.